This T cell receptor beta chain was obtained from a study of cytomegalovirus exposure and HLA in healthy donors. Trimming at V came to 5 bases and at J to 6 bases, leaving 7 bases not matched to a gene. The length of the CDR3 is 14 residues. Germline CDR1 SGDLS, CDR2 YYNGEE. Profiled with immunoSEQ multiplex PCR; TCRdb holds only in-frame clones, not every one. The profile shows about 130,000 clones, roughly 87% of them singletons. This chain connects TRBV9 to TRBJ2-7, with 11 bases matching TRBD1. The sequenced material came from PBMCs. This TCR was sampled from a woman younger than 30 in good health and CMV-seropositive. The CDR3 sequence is CASSRTGGASEQYF. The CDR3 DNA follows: TGTGCCAGCAGTCGGACAGGGGGCGCTTCCGAGCAGTACTTC.